This T cell receptor beta chain stems from a study of blood T cell repertoires in COVID-19 (dated by TCRdb to 2018 to 2021). Study-wide context: Samples from collaborators originated in the United States, Italy and Spain and spanned both the acute and convalescent phases of COVID-19. The prospective study material was composed of cDNA or gDNA derived from T cells, B-cell-depleted T cells, or PBMCs. The dataset comprised deeply sampled blood TCRbeta repertoires from subjects exposed to, actively infected with, or recovered from COVID-19. The repertoires were released in a freely available public database intended as a resource for research on the immune response to SARS-CoV-2. The samples were drawn from the first 160 participants of the ongoing ImmuneRACE study and from some 1,300 subjects provided by 6 global collaborators. The sample metadata nearly always contained a de-identified subject ID, COVID-19 status, age in years and sex. HLA class I and class II types, where available, came from metadata supplied by the sample provider rather than from assay-based typing.

The trim is 4 bases for V and 5 bases for J, with a gap of 12 bases between the germline ends. The germline V gene yields SGDLS for CDR1 and YYNGEE for CDR2. The CDR3 runs 13 residues from the cysteine to the phenylalanine. Only CDR3 DNA remains: 39 bases, in frame from the first base. This clone is a singleton in its sample. Its antigen target is currently unknown. Base quality data are lacking; no much larger clone is found one base away. What the authors observed across the whole study: The quantity of clinical and demographic metadata differed by source and by participant and was supplied without curation.

The collaborating institutions used their own protocols to collect whole blood in K2EDTA tubes. For TCRbeta analysis, collaborator samples were shipped as frozen whole blood, as isolated PBMCs, or as DNA extracted from either sample type. The immunoSEQ Assay, a bias-controlled multiplex PCR, was used to amplify TCRbeta CDR3 regions from genomic DNA. The source study handled its data this way. Within the assay, amplification of reference gene primers was used to estimate how many nucleated cells each sample contained. To quantify the absolute abundance of each unique TCRbeta CDR3 rearrangement, sequence reads were collapsed and filtered. For each sample, productive Simpson clonality was calculated by taking the square root of Simpson's diversity index across productive rearrangements. TCRdb stores this immuneACCESS table with in-frame sequences only. Part of the clones is absent; in the studies checked, under half of the shortfall reflects unresolved V genes, and no reason is known for the rest. D and trimming were read from the DNA, whereas the V and J calls and clone size are those reported in that table. Counted in this sample were approximately 80,000 clones; 90% of them appeared once. The ten most abundant clones make up around 0.93% of the sample.

Sequencing was carried out using peripheral blood. The clonotype comes from a woman between 45 and 65 years old in a cohort sampled during active COVID-19. The V and J segments used are TRBV9 and TRBJ1-1; the D segment cannot be called with confidence. CDR3 protein: CASSQADWTEAFF. Read as DNA, the sequence is TGTGCCAGCAGCCAAGCCGATTGGACTGAAGCTTTCTTT.